This TCR beta chain comes out of a study of T cell responses to AZD1222 COVID-19 vaccine. Study-level results: Among spike-specific TCRs, nearly half reportedly target unmutated variant regions.

The repertoire was sequenced with immunoSEQ multiplex PCR; TCRdb's copy has only in-frame clones and lacks some. This table has roughly 130,000 clones, approximately 86% appearing once. This clone was picked up one time. Its antigen is not identified. Other DNA sequences in the sample encode the same CDR3. The CDR3 spans 13 residues. The germline V and J ends were trimmed by 3 bases and 3 bases, with 8 bases remaining between them. The sequencing here drew on peripheral blood, taken on day 0 of AZD1222 vaccination. The TCR sequence derives from an adult in good health. The chain has TRBV12-3 or TRBV12-4 and TRBJ1-1; D call uncertain. CDR3 in DNA: TGTGCCAGCAGTTTGTCGCCGGACACTGAAGCTTTCTTT. This sequence encodes CASSLSPDTEAFF.